This is a list of T cell receptor beta chains from one sample in a study of T cell responses to AZD1222 COVID-19 vaccine. Sequenced by immunoSEQ multiplex PCR; TCRdb stores in-frame clones only, minus some. This repertoire shows roughly 170,000 clones, around 93% found once; its top ten account for 1.9%. Sequenced here: peripheral blood, sampled on day 0 of AZD1222 vaccination. The receptors were sampled from an adult in good health. CDR3s include the opening cysteine and the closing phenylalanine or tryptophan. A D gene is named only where the DNA matches it firmly. The size field is filled for only some rows; it gives once, few, many or a size class.

d_call j_call clone_size v_call cdr3_aa cdr3_nt
. TRBJ2-3 . TRBV7-2 CASSLGRRTDTQYF TGTGCCAGCAGCTTAGGACGGCGCACAGATACGCAGTATTTT
. TRBJ2-6 . TRBV28 CASSLYREGTGANVLTF TGTGCCAGCAGTTTATACCGAGAGGGGACTGGGGCCAACGTCCTGACTTTC
TRBD2 TRBJ2-7 . TRBV24-1 CATSDPSGITPYEQYF TGTGCCACCAGTGATCCTAGCGGGATAACCCCCTACGAGCAGTACTTC
TRBD1 TRBJ1-1 few TRBV14 CASSLRTGLNTEAFF TGTGCCAGCAGTCTTAGGACAGGGCTGAACACTGAAGCTTTCTTT
. TRBJ1-1 . TRBV9 CASSVAGQNTEAFF TGTGCCAGCAGCGTAGCGGGACAGAACACTGAAGCTTTCTTT
TRBD2 TRBJ2-1 . TRBV9 CASSSFEGLAVSEQFF TGTGCCAGCAGCTCCTTTGAGGGACTAGCAGTGAGCGAGCAGTTCTTC
. TRBJ1-5 . TRBV4-3 CASSQDGPRSNQPQHF TGCGCCAGCAGCCAAGATGGACCCCGGAGCAATCAGCCCCAGCATTTT
TRBD2 TRBJ2-3 . TRBV5-1 CASSPGIAGGLGDTQYF TGCGCCAGCAGCCCAGGAATAGCGGGAGGTCTGGGAGATACGCAGTATTTT
TRBD1 TRBJ1-1 . TRBV5-4 CASSFPGQDHTEAFF TGTGCCAGCAGCTTTCCGGGACAGGACCACACTGAAGCTTTCTTT
. TRBJ1-4 . TRBV30 CAWSVHSGRPNEKLFF TGTGCCTGGAGTGTACATAGTGGCCGACCTAATGAAAAACTGTTTTTT
. TRBJ1-2 . TRBV27 CASSYSGDPRRGGYTF TGTGCCAGCAGTTACTCCGGGGACCCAAGGCGGGGTGGCTACACCTTC
. TRBJ1-5 . TRBV5-1 CASSPHGTYGQPQHF TGCGCCAGCAGCCCACACGGGACATATGGCCAGCCCCAGCATTTT
. TRBJ1-1 . TRBV15 CATSRYAGVPGAFF TGTGCCACCAGCAGATACGCAGGGGTACCAGGAGCTTTCTTT
TRBD1 TRBJ2-7 once TRBV28 CASSPSDRDYYEQYF TGTGCCAGCAGTCCGTCTGACAGGGATTACTACGAGCAGTACTTC
. TRBJ2-7 . TRBV28 CASTRRFSYEQYF TGTGCCAGCACCCGCAGGTTTTCTTACGAGCAGTACTTC
. TRBJ2-7 . TRBV29-1 CSVTLEGGPYEQYF TGCAGCGTTACCTTAGAGGGAGGACCCTACGAGCAGTACTTC
TRBD1 TRBJ2-7 . TRBV13 CASSLGTGVYEQYF TGTGCCAGCAGCTTGGGGACAGGAGTTTACGAGCAGTACTTC
TRBD2 TRBJ2-5 . TRBV11-2 CASSLNLAGGGETQYF TGTGCCAGCAGCCTCAACCTAGCGGGGGGCGGAGAGACCCAGTACTTC
. TRBJ1-1 . TRBV14 CASSRIRAAEAFF TGTGCCAGCAGCCGAATACGAGCGGCTGAAGCTTTCTTT
. TRBJ1-5 . TRBV19 CASSEQGGLSRPQHF TGTGCCAGTAGTGAGCAGGGCGGGCTGAGTAGGCCCCAGCATTTT
TRBD1 TRBJ2-7 . TRBV4-1 CASSQVLETGYEQYF TGCGCCAGCAGCCAAGTTTTGGAGACAGGGTACGAGCAGTACTTC
. TRBJ1-5 . TRBV19 CASSLTVNSNQSQHF TGTGCCAGTAGTCTGACAGTCAATAGCAATCAGTCCCAGCATTTT
. TRBJ2-5 . TRBV9 CASSPPSETQYF TGTGCCAGCAGCCCTCCCTCGGAGACCCAGTACTTC
. TRBJ2-7 . TRBV7-9 CASSSRGYEQYF TGTGCCAGCAGCTCTAGGGGCTACGAGCAGTACTTC
. TRBJ2-1 . TRBV5-1 CASSFMSPTASYNEQFF TGCGCCAGCAGCTTTATGTCCCCCACAGCCTCCTACAATGAGCAGTTCTTC
TRBD1 TRBJ1-1 once TRBV3-1/TRBV3-2 CASSQGTGGRTEAFF TGTGCCAGCAGCCAAGGGACAGGGGGGCGAACTGAAGCTTTCTTT
. TRBJ1-1 . TRBV9 CASSVVGEAEAFF TGTGCCAGCAGCGTAGTGGGGGAAGCTGAAGCTTTCTTT
TRBD1 TRBJ1-1 . TRBV7-9 CASSIRTGRSTEAFF TGTGCCAGCAGCATCCGGACAGGGCGGTCCACTGAAGCTTTCTTT
. TRBJ2-5 once TRBV6-6 CASSYSGSQETQYF TGTGCCAGCAGTTACTCGGGCTCTCAAGAGACCCAGTACTTC
TRBD1 TRBJ1-2 . TRBV29-1 CSVGRTGHGYTF TGCAGCGTTGGCAGGACAGGTCATGGCTACACCTTC
. TRBJ2-2 once TRBV7-7 CASSLGGGDTGELFF TGTGCCAGCAGCTTAGGAGGGGGGGACACCGGGGAGCTGTTTTTT
. TRBJ1-5 . TRBV7-3 CASSLGRDLLTEPQHF TGTGCCAGCAGCTTAGGTAGGGACCTACTGACCGAGCCCCAGCATTTT
. TRBJ2-3 . TRBV19 CASSERNQADTQYF TGTGCCAGTAGTGAGAGGAATCAGGCAGATACGCAGTATTTT
. TRBJ1-5 . TRBV6-2/TRBV6-3 CASSLLGQEIQPQHF TGTGCCAGCAGTTTATTGGGCCAGGAGATTCAGCCCCAGCATTTT
TRBD1 TRBJ1-5 . TRBV18 CASSPRTGGSVGNQPQHF TGTGCCAGCTCACCTCGGACAGGAGGGAGTGTGGGCAATCAGCCCCAGCATTTT
TRBD2 TRBJ2-1 . TRBV7-9 CASSLGASGPSSYNEQFF TGTGCCAGCAGCTTAGGGGCTAGCGGGCCGAGCTCCTACAATGAGCAGTTCTTC
TRBD1 TRBJ1-4 . TRBV7-4 CASSSLGQPSRGLFF TGTGCCAGCAGCTCCCTGGGACAGCCGTCTCGCGGACTGTTTTTT
. TRBJ2-7 . TRBV30 CAWTEGFHEQYF TGTGCCTGGACGGAGGGGTTCCACGAGCAGTACTTC
. TRBJ2-1 . TRBV28 CASSRQNANNEQFF TGTGCCAGCAGTCGACAGAACGCAAACAATGAGCAGTTCTTC
TRBD2 TRBJ2-7 . TRBV11-2 CASSRRLAGVQEQYF TGTGCCAGCAGCCGTCGACTAGCGGGAGTGCAAGAGCAGTACTTC
TRBD1 TRBJ1-3 . TRBV15 CATTGRDSSGNTIYF TGTGCCACCACTGGGCGGGACAGCTCTGGAAACACCATATATTTT
. TRBJ2-6 . TRBV12-3/TRBV12-4 CASRPSGANVLTF TGTGCCAGCCGGCCCTCTGGGGCCAACGTCCTGACTTTC
. TRBJ1-6 . TRBV28 CASSLEGMTYNSPLHF TGTGCCAGCAGTTTGGAGGGGATGACCTATAATTCACCCCTCCACTTT
. TRBJ1-1 . TRBV7-8 CASSLVGANTEAFF TGTGCCAGCAGCTTAGTTGGAGCGAACACTGAAGCTTTCTTT
. TRBJ2-7 . TRBV2 CASKSPPSNSGMGYEQYF TGTGCCAGCAAATCCCCGCCCAGCAACAGCGGAATGGGCTACGAGCAGTACTTC
. TRBJ2-1 once TRBV29-1 CSVDPGQLLNYNEQFF TGCAGCGTTGATCCGGGACAACTCCTAAACTACAATGAGCAGTTCTTC
. TRBJ1-4 . TRBV7-9 CASSVRRGELSNEKLFF TGTGCCAGCAGCGTACGACGAGGGGAGCTTTCTAATGAAAAACTGTTTTTT
. TRBJ2-7 . TRBV2 CASRKDFYEQYF TGTGCCAGCAGAAAGGACTTCTACGAGCAGTACTTC
. TRBJ1-1 . TRBV5-1 CASSLEPQNTEAFF TGCGCCAGCAGCTTGGAACCCCAGAACACTGAAGCTTTCTTT
. TRBJ2-3 . TRBV6-6 CASTGESDTQYF TGTGCCAGCACAGGGGAGTCAGATACGCAGTATTTT
. TRBJ1-3 . TRBV5-1 CASSPDPTGLSGNTIYF TGCGCCAGCAGCCCCGACCCCACAGGGCTCTCTGGAAACACCATATATTTT
TRBD1 TRBJ1-3 . TRBV7-9 CASSERNIQGARSGNTIYF TGTGCCAGCAGTGAACGAAATATCCAGGGGGCACGCTCTGGAAACACCATATATTTT
. TRBJ2-3 . TRBV27 CASSSLQDTQYF TGTGCCAGCAGTTCCCTTCAAGATACGCAGTATTTT
TRBD2 TRBJ2-1 . TRBV30 CAYESGRGRDEQFF TGTGCCTACGAAAGCGGGAGGGGCAGGGATGAGCAGTTCTTC
TRBD1 TRBJ2-1 . TRBV24-1 CATSDPSGTGGSYNEQFF TGTGCCACCAGTGATCCGTCCGGGACAGGAGGCTCCTACAATGAGCAGTTCTTC
. TRBJ1-5 . TRBV7-2 CASSSQGPGQPQHF TGTGCCAGCAGCTCCCAGGGCCCAGGACAGCCCCAGCATTTT
. TRBJ1-5 . TRBV19 CASSIDRVNQPQHF TGTGCCAGTAGTATAGACAGGGTCAATCAGCCCCAGCATTTT
TRBD1 TRBJ2-7 . TRBV27 CASSFLLGTGMEEQYF TGTGCCAGCAGTTTCCTTTTGGGGACAGGGATGGAGGAGCAGTACTTC
. TRBJ1-5 . TRBV5-8 CASSAGQSLYQPQHF TGTGCCAGCAGCGCTGGACAGTCCTTATATCAGCCCCAGCATTTT